This TCR beta chain emerged from a study of T cells after yellow fever vaccination. From the 5' RACE reads, TCRdb called clonotypes with MiXCR, one entry per CDR3 protein. This sample has more than 450,000 distinct CDR3 sequences; less than 25% occur once, and the top ten carry about a sixth. This clonotype came up a few times. Its antigen is unknown. Study findings and constraints: Contamination by abundant bulk-population clonotypes could be present in FACS-sorted repertoires.

The sequence derives from a man between 18 and 29 years old who received the YFV17D yellow fever vaccine. The sequenced sample was PBMCs, obtained less than 25 days after the first yellow fever vaccination.

The CDR3 spells CSVETPGFYGYTF. In DNA form, the CDR3 reads TGCAGCGTTGAGACCCCGGGGTTCTATGGCTACACCTTC. The rearrangement uses TRBV29-1 and TRBJ1-2; D unclear. Trimming cost V 3 bases and J 4 bases, with 12 bases left between them. Germline V lookup: CDR1 SQVTM, CDR2 ANQGSEA. The CDR3 runs 13 residues. The full variable domain, with the rest looked up from reference TRBV29-1 and TRBJ1-2, is SAVISQKPSRDICQRGTSLTIQCQVDSQVTMMFWYRQQPGQSLTLIATANQGSEATYESGFVIDKFPISRPNLTFSTLTVSNMSPEDSSIYLCSVETPGFYGYTFGSGTRLTVV.